What follows are 30 T cell receptor beta chains derived from one specimen sequenced in a study of CD8 T cells in Susac syndrome. Random hexamers served to reverse transcribe roughly 0.5 to 1 ug RNA. Each CDR3 protein is one row after TCRdb ran MiXCR on the immunoSEQ multiplex PCR reads. The sample has about 120,000 distinct CDR3 sequences; about nine tenths are singletons. The sample comprised CD4+ T cells from PBMCs. Receptors were obtained from a human donor in good health.

This sequence joins TRBV6-5 and TRBJ2-2; the match to TRBD2 covers 10 bases. V lost 6 bases to trimming and J lost 6 bases; unmatched junction nucleotides: 22. This CDR3 contains 20 residues. Germline assignment: CDR1 MNHEY and CDR2 SVGAGI. This CDR3 is CASSYRGLAEGPIPAGELFF. CDR3 DNA sequence: TGTGCCAGCAGCTACCGAGGACTAGCGGAAGGACCCATACCCGCCGGGGAGCTGTTTTTT.

This clonotype was counted between two and nine times. The gene calls are TRBV6-2 or TRBV6-3 and TRBJ2-6; D not certain. The germline gives CDR1 MNHEY, CDR2 SVGEGT. The CDR3 totals 14 residues. V lost 5 bases, J lost 1 base, and 6 bases lay in between. In DNA, the CDR3 is TGTGCCAGCAGTCCCAGGTCTGGGGCCAACGTCCTGACTTTC. This sequence encodes CASSPRSGANVLTF.

The V call is TRBV20-1, the J call TRBJ1-1; D ambiguous. The V end was cut by 1 base, the J end by 2 bases, with 11 bases between. Germline V CDR1 and CDR2: DFQATT, SNEGSKA (reference sequence). CDR3 length equals 14 residues. The CDR3, as DNA: TGCAGTGCTAGAGTTTCTTCGGCCAACACTGAAGCTTTCTTT. Its protein product is CSARVSSANTEAFF.

The chain carries TRBV6-5 and TRBJ1-1; a weak D match, TRBD1 (5 bases). The CDR3 is 15 residues long. With 3 bases removed from V and 5 bases from J, the gap between germline ends came to 16 bases. Germline CDR1 is MNHEY and CDR2 is SVGAGI. In DNA form, the CDR3 reads TGTGCCAGCAGTTATAGGCCCGACTGGGGGACTGAAGCTTTCTTT. Protein sequence: CASSYRPDWGTEAFF.

The V and J genes are TRBV20-1 and TRBJ1-1; 8 nucleotides line up with TRBD1. CDR1 is DFQATT and CDR2 is SNEGSKA in the germline V gene (reference sequence). The length of the CDR3 is 13 residues. The CDR3 reads CNPKTGVNTEAFF. In DNA, the CDR3 is TGCAACCCGAAGACAGGGGTTAACACTGAAGCTTTCTTT.

The chain uses TRBV3-1 and TRBJ1-2, with D uncertain. The V end was cut by 4 bases, the J end by 5 bases, with 17 bases between. Germline V gene lookup returns CDR1 LGHDT and CDR2 YNNKEL (reference sequence). This CDR3 is built from 15 residues. CDR3 nucleotide sequence: TGTGCCAGCAGCCTCCGAGGACTGGAGCGGTATGGCTACACCTTC. This codes for CASSLRGLERYGYTF.

The chain couples TRBV6-6 to TRBJ2-1, with TRBD2 matching over 7 bases. CDR1 MNHNY and CDR2 SVGAGI come from the germline V gene (reference sequence). Losses at the gene ends were 2 bases for V and 9 bases for J; bases not matched to a gene: 10. The CDR3 sequence is 15 residues long. In DNA, the CDR3 is TGTGCCAGCAGTTACGCTAGCGGAGGGGCGGGTGAGCAGTTCTTC. Amino acids: CASSYASGGAGEQFF.

The J gene is TRBJ2-6, the V gene TRBV10-3; D is possibly TRBD2 (5 bases). Between the trimmed V and J ends, which lost 5 bases and 2 bases, there was a span of 7 bases. CDR1 is ENHRY and CDR2 is SYGVKD in the germline V gene. The CDR3 has 14 amino acids. CDR3 sequence: CAISPGTGANVLTF. CDR3 DNA: TGTGCCATCAGTCCGGGAACTGGGGCCAACGTCCTGACTTTC.

The chain couples TRBV12-3 or TRBV12-4 to TRBJ2-1; TRBD1 matches at 7 bases. The CDR3 loop spans 13 amino acids. The V and J ends lost 5 bases and 7 bases, in that order; junction bases with no gene match: 5. This chain's CDR3 is CASSPGTENEQFF. CDR3 DNA sequence: TGTGCCAGCAGTCCCGGGACAGAGAATGAGCAGTTCTTC.

The chain has TRBV2 and TRBJ2-1; D is unresolved. Trimming took 6 bases from V and 7 from J, leaving 7 bases between them. From germline, CDR1 is SNHLY and CDR2 FYNNEI. This CDR3 comprises 11 residues. The CDR3 sequence is CASSERNEQFF. DNA of the CDR3: TGTGCCAGCAGCGAGCGTAATGAGCAGTTCTTC.

This chain links TRBV5-6 with TRBJ1-1; weak D call: TRBD1 (5 bases). The V gene's germline CDR1 is SGHDT and CDR2 YYEEEE. The germline V and J ends were trimmed by 3 bases and 5 bases, with 17 bases remaining between them. The length of the CDR3 is 15 residues. CDR3 region: CASSSPGLIITEAFF. The CDR3 DNA is TGTGCCAGCAGCTCTCCGGGACTTATAATAACTGAAGCTTTCTTT.

V usage is TRBV13 and J usage is TRBJ1-1; unclear D gene. Germline V gives CDR1 PRHDT, CDR2 FYEKMQ (reference sequence). The CDR3 sequence is 12 residues long. V lost 5 bases to trimming and J lost 2 bases, with 6 bases between them. CDR3 protein: CASSETNTEAFF. The CDR3 nucleotides read TGTGCCAGCAGCGAGACAAACACTGAAGCTTTCTTT.

The chain uses TRBV29-1 and TRBJ1-1; D is unresolved. The CDR3 has 12 amino acids. Germline CDR1 SQVTM, CDR2 ANQGSEA. The V gene lost 3 bases and the J gene lost 2 bases, with 7 bases spanning the gap. CDR3 sequence: CSVEIINTEAFF. The DNA of the CDR3 is TGCAGCGTTGAGATTATCAACACTGAAGCTTTCTTT.

The genes are TRBV29-1 and TRBJ1-2; weak D call: TRBD1 (6 bases). V was pared by 0 bases and J by 3 bases, with 8 bases between. Looked up from germline, CDR1 is SQVTM and CDR2 is ANQGSEA. This CDR3 spans 13 amino acids. CDR3 sequence: CSVEEGAHYGYTF. DNA for the CDR3: TGCAGCGTTGAAGAGGGGGCACACTATGGCTACACCTTC.

This clonotype was counted between two and nine times. V gene TRBV11-2 combines with J gene TRBJ2-6; possible D gene TRBD1, 6 bases. Germline V gives CDR1 SGHAT, CDR2 FQNNGV. V gave up 5 bases and J gave up 0 bases, with 11 bases separating them. CDR3 length: 16 amino acids. The CDR3 protein is CASSLTGSSGANVLTF. In nucleotides, the CDR3 is TGTGCCAGCAGCCTAACAGGGAGCTCTGGGGCCAACGTCCTGACTTTC.

V is TRBV6-2 or TRBV6-3 and J is TRBJ2-4; 7 positions agree with TRBD2. Germline V lookup: CDR1 MNHEY, CDR2 SVGEGT. The J segment lost 1 base and the V segment lost 8 bases, leaving 20 bases of the junction unmatched. CDR3 length equals 19 residues. The CDR3 here is CASALGHSGIGSAKNIQYF. The CDR3 DNA reads TGTGCCAGCGCCCTTGGGCACAGCGGGATCGGGTCGGCCAAAAACATTCAGTACTTC.

In this sample, this clonotype turned up a few times. This chain links TRBV5-1 with TRBJ2-7, with D maybe TRBD1 (5 bases). Trimming took 3 bases from V and 6 from J, leaving 19 bases between them. Germline V gives CDR1 SGHRS, CDR2 YFSETQ. This CDR3 is built from 15 residues. CDR3 nucleotide sequence: TGCGCCAGCAGCTCGGCAGGGATGGTCGCAGGCGAGCAGTACTTC. Amino acid sequence: CASSSAGMVAGEQYF.

The V gene is TRBV3-1, the J gene TRBJ1-1; D is perhaps TRBD1 (5 bases). The CDR3 consists of 16 residues. Per germline, CDR1 LGHDT and CDR2 YNNKEL (reference sequence). The V and J ends lost 3 bases and 3 bases respectively, with 17 bases between them. The CDR3 nucleotides are TGTGCCAGCAGCCATGGTGGGGGAGGTCGGTACACTGAAGCTTTCTTT. It yields the protein CASSHGGGGRYTEAFF. The variable domain in full, completed from reference TRBV3-1 and TRBJ1-1, reads DTAVSQTPKYLVTQMGNDKSIKCEQNLGHDTMYWYKQDSKKFLKIMFSYNNKELIINETVPNRFSPKSPDKAHLNLHINSLELGDSAVYFCASSHGGGGRYTEAFFGQGTRLTVV.

The chain is built from TRBV20-1 and TRBJ1-2, with TRBD1 matching over 7 bases. Germline assignment: CDR1 DFQATT and CDR2 SNEGSKA (reference sequence). CDR3 length equals 14 residues. V shed 0 bases and J 8 bases; nucleotides not matched to a gene: 9. The CDR3 loop reads CSARDRTGPRGYTF. As DNA, the CDR3 is TGCAGTGCTAGAGACCGGACAGGTCCACGGGGCTACACCTTC.

This clonotype appeared once. This chain links TRBV7-2 with TRBJ2-5; D tentatively fits TRBD1 or TRBD2 (5 bases each). V shed 1 base and J shed 5 bases, with 14 bases lying between them. Per germline, CDR1 SGHTA and CDR2 FQGNSA. This CDR3 contains 15 residues. The CDR3 coding sequence is TGTGCCAGCAGCTTAGAAGCAGGGTGGGAGGAGACCCAGTACTTC. This translates into CASSLEAGWEETQYF.

The rearrangement links TRBV6-5 to TRBJ1-5; TRBD1 matches at 8 bases. The V gene end was trimmed by 3 bases and the J gene end by 9 bases; junction bases not matched to a gene: 7. This CDR3 comprises 14 residues. Germline lookup yields CDR1 MNHEY and CDR2 SVGAGI. The CDR3 nucleotides read TGTGCCAGCAGTTATGGGACAGGCAACCGGCCCCAGCATTTT. It encodes CASSYGTGNRPQHF.

This clonotype appeared once. The gene calls are TRBV7-8 and TRBJ1-6; 7 bases match TRBD1. Germline V lookup: CDR1 SGHVS, CDR2 FQNEAQ. The J segment lost 3 bases and the V segment lost 0 bases, leaving 2 bases of the junction unmatched. This CDR3 is 16 amino acids long. The DNA for the CDR3 is TGTGCCAGCAGCTTAGCAGGGGGCCTCTATAATTCACCCCTCCACTTT. Protein product: CASSLAGGLYNSPLHF. Full variable domain (missing parts from reference TRBV7-8 and TRBJ1-6): GAGVSQSPRYKVAKRGQDVALRCDPISGHVSLFWYQQALGQGPEFLTYFQNEAQLDKSGLPSDRFFAERPEGSVSTLKIQRTQQEDSAVYLCASSLAGGLYNSPLHFGNGTRLTVT.

The V and J genes are TRBV7-2 and TRBJ1-1, with D perhaps matching TRBD1 (5 bases). CDR3 size: 14 residues. Germline CDR1 SGHTA, CDR2 FQGNSA. V was trimmed by 5 bases and J by 1 base, leaving 11 bases between them. CDR3 residues: CASSVIGGNTEAFF. The DNA for the CDR3 is TGTGCCAGCAGCGTAATTGGGGGGAACACTGAAGCTTTCTTT.

This clonotype has only one observation. This chain links TRBV14 with TRBJ1-1; the D is unclear. Trimming removed 0 bases from V and 4 bases from J, with 12 bases in between. Germline V CDR1 and CDR2: SGHDN, FVKESK. CDR3 size: 15 residues. CDR3 bases: TGTGCCAGCAGCCAAGAATGGCAGTTTGGCACTGAAGCTTTCTTT. Translating gives CASSQEWQFGTEAFF.

This chain links TRBV20-1 with TRBJ1-2; 7 positions match TRBD1. The trim removed 3 bases at V and 8 bases at J, leaving 9 bases unmatched. Germline loops: CDR1 DFQATT, CDR2 SNEGSKA (reference sequence). The CDR3 consists of 13 residues. The CDR3 reads CSARDRSPEGYTF. DNA for the CDR3: TGCAGTGCTAGGGACAGGTCACCGGAAGGCTACACCTTC.

The rearrangement joins TRBV2 to TRBJ2-2; D is perhaps TRBD1 (6 bases). Germline CDR1 and CDR2: SNHLY and FYNNEI. V lost 4 bases to trimming and J lost 1 base, with 10 bases between them. The CDR3 extends over 15 amino acids. The CDR3 protein is CASSGRQVNTGELFF. The CDR3 nucleotides read TGTGCCAGCAGTGGCCGACAGGTGAACACCGGGGAGCTGTTTTTT.

V gene TRBV9 combines with J gene TRBJ2-2; D may match TRBD1 or TRBD2 (6 bases each). Per the germline V gene, CDR1 is SGDLS and CDR2 is YYNGEE. The CDR3 extends over 15 amino acids. V lost 3 bases and J lost 0, with 9 bases in between. DNA for the CDR3: TGTGCCAGCAGCGAGGAGGGGGCGAACACCGGGGAGCTGTTTTTT. It encodes CASSEEGANTGELFF.

The chain employs TRBV5-1 and TRBJ2-4; 8 bases align to TRBD1. There are 14 residues in the CDR3. V shed 4 bases, J shed 7 bases, and the junction held 7 bases outside the gene matches. CDR1 and CDR2 from the germline V gene are SGHRS and YFSETQ. The CDR3 sequence: CASSTGQDPNIQYF. In DNA, the CDR3 is TGCGCCAGCAGCACGGGACAGGACCCGAACATTCAGTACTTC. Full variable domain (missing parts from reference TRBV5-1 and TRBJ2-4): KAGVTQTPRYLIKTRGQQVTLSCSPISGHRSVSWYQQTPGQGLQFLFEYFSETQRNKGNFPGRFSGRQFSNSRSEMNVSTLELGDSALYLCASSTGQDPNIQYFGAGTRLSVL.

J is TRBJ1-1 and V is TRBV21-1. TRBV21-1 is termed a pseudogene. CDR3 length: 14 residues. The CDR3 sequence is CASTFDRRNTEAFF. The CDR3 DNA sequence: TGTGCCAGCACCTTCGATCGGAGGAACACTGAAGCTTTCTTT.

The V call is TRBV5-1, the J call TRBJ2-7; 12 bases fit TRBD2. The germline CDR1 and CDR2 sequences are SGHRS and YFSETQ. The CDR3 extends over 16 amino acids. V shed 3 bases, J shed 7 bases, and the junction held 11 bases outside the gene matches. The CDR3 sequence is CASSYLTSGRAGEQYF. The CDR3, as DNA: TGCGCCAGCAGCTATCTGACTAGCGGGAGAGCGGGAGAGCAGTACTTC.